The 28 T cell receptor beta chains below all came from one sample that was sequenced in a study of identifying expanded T cells in peripheral blood (dated by TCRdb to about 2019). The library came from the immunoSEQ multiplex PCR assay. What TCRdb holds here is the immuneACCESS table cut down to in-frame rearrangements. Part of the clones is not present; checked against another copy, under half of the missing clones reflect an unresolved V gene, and the others are unexplained. The sample table lists roughly 92,000 clones, 88% of them with a count of one. 15% to 20% of the sample lies in the top ten. Sequencing input: blood. The receptors derive from a person aged 18 to 70 in good health.

The chain combines TRBV4-2 with TRBJ2-5; D possibly uses TRBD1 or TRBD2 (6 bases each). Trimming stripped 4 bases from V and 2 bases from J, with 11 bases between. Germline V gene sequence: CDR1 LGHNA, CDR2 YNFKEQ. The CDR3 length is 14 residues. Here the CDR3 reads CASSPGGPQETQYF. Here the CDR3 DNA reads TGTGCCAGCAGCCCCGGGGGCCCACAAGAGACCCAGTACTTC.

The rearrangement joins TRBV2 to TRBJ2-7, with TRBD2 as a possible D gene (5 bases). Per germline, CDR1 SNHLY and CDR2 FYNNEI. The germline V and J ends were trimmed by 8 bases and 12 bases, with 23 bases remaining between them. The CDR3 is 13 amino acids. This chain's CDR3 is CASGLEGQKEGYF. The CDR3 bases are TGTGCCAGCGGTTTAGAGGGCCAAAAGGAAGGGTACTTC.

V usage is TRBV7-8 and J usage is TRBJ2-1; 9 nucleotides align to TRBD2. The junction had 5 bases not matched to a gene; V was cut back by 0 bases and J by 5 bases. This CDR3 has 16 residues. Germline assignment: CDR1 SGHVS and CDR2 FQNEAQ. CDR3 sequence: CASSLAAGGTDNEQFF. In DNA form, the CDR3 reads TGTGCCAGCAGCTTAGCAGCGGGGGGTACAGACAATGAGCAGTTCTTC.

This clone has a single count. The rearrangement uses TRBV6-5 and TRBJ1-1; D call uncertain. The V gene's germline CDR1 is MNHEY and CDR2 SVGAGI. V gave up 6 bases and J gave up 3 bases, with 11 bases separating them. There are 13 residues in the CDR3. This CDR3 reads CASRVYGYTEAFF. CDR3 coding DNA: TGTGCCAGCAGGGTATATGGTTACACTGAAGCTTTCTTT.

The chain combines TRBV7-2 with TRBJ1-2; 8 bases fit TRBD1. The trim removed 4 bases at V and 8 bases at J, leaving 6 bases unmatched. The germline V gene encodes CDR1 SGHTA and CDR2 FQGNSA. The CDR3 is made up of 13 amino acids. The CDR3 loop reads CASSSGGRLGYTF. For the CDR3, the DNA is TGTGCCAGCAGCTCAGGGGGCCGGTTGGGCTACACCTTC.

The rearrangement uses TRBV5-6 and TRBJ2-1; TRBD1 aligns across 9 bases. Germline assignment: CDR1 SGHDT and CDR2 YYEEEE. Trimming removed 2 bases from V and 3 bases from J; junction bases left unmatched: 3. This CDR3 region has 15 residues. This CDR3 reads CASSFRDRDYNEQFF. The DNA of the CDR3 is TGTGCCAGCAGCTTCAGGGACAGGGACTACAATGAGCAGTTCTTC.

This clone was seen just once. The junction differs from germline at one of its ends, possibly a read error. J is TRBJ1-2 and V is TRBV7-2; D remains ambiguous. The CDR3 is 14 amino acids. CDR1 and CDR2 (germline): SGHTA, FQGNSA. The chain's CDR3 is CASSSPPTAYDYTF. The CDR3, as DNA: TGTGCCAGCAGCTCCCCCCCGACGGCATATGACTACACCTTC.

The sample holds one count of this clone. The chain has TRBV4-3 and TRBJ2-7; tentatively, D is TRBD1 or TRBD2 (5 bases each). Germline CDR1 is LGHNA and CDR2 is YSLEER. V shed 3 bases and J shed 0 bases, with 15 bases lying between them. This CDR3 region has 16 residues. CDR3 amino acids: CASSQFGTGHSYEQYF. The DNA for the CDR3 is TGCGCCAGCAGCCAGTTCGGGACGGGCCACTCCTACGAGCAGTACTTC.

The chain recombines TRBV4-3 with TRBJ2-7, with D unresolved. From germline, CDR1 is LGHNA and CDR2 YSLEER. The CDR3 runs 16 residues. V lost 1 base and J 2 bases, leaving 15 bases between the germline ends. As DNA, the CDR3 is TGCGCCAGCAGCCAAGCCGTTTCAACGGCCGCCTACGAGCAGTACTTC. It specifies CASSQAVSTAAYEQYF.

The chain is built from TRBV6-6 and TRBJ2-7; TRBD1 is a possible D gene (7 bases). Germline-derived CDR1 and CDR2 are MNHNY and SVGAGI (reference sequence). The V end lost 4 bases, the J end lost 4 bases, and 17 bases lay between the germline ends. CDR3 size: 15 residues. The CDR3 reads CASSSGVDRDYEQYF. In nucleotides, the CDR3 is TGTGCCAGCAGTTCGGGGGTAGACAGGGATTACGAGCAGTACTTC.

A few counts support this clone. The rearrangement uses TRBV5-4 and TRBJ2-3; either TRBD1 or TRBD2 may supply D (6 bases each). CDR3 length: 13 residues. Trimming pared 9 bases from V and 2 bases from J, leaving 13 bases between. Germline V gene data show CDR1 as SGHNT and CDR2 as YYREEE (reference sequence). The CDR3 bases are TGTGCCATCACGTGGGGGGCCACAGATACGCAGTATTTT. This sequence encodes CAITWGATDTQYF. Combining the CDR3 with reference TRBV5-4 and TRBJ2-3 gives the whole variable domain ETGVTQSPTHLIKTRGQQVTLRCSSQSGHNTVSWYQQALGQGPQFIFQYYREEENGRGNFPPRFSGLQFPNYSSELNVNALELDDSALYLCAITWGATDTQYFGPGTRLTVL.

The chain links TRBV2 to TRBJ1-2, with 9 bases aligning to TRBD1. This CDR3 is 15 amino acids long. J lost 4 bases, V lost 7 bases, and 10 bases had no gene match. Germline CDR1 is SNHLY and CDR2 is FYNNEI. The CDR3 DNA reads as TGTGCCAGCATCCCTCGGGGACAGGGATTCTATGGCTACACCTTC. It codes for CASIPRGQGFYGYTF.

The chain joins TRBV15 to TRBJ2-7, with D maybe TRBD1 (6 bases). The CDR3 is 19 residues long. Looked up from germline, CDR1 is LNHNV and CDR2 is YYDKDF (reference sequence). The V end lost 1 base, the J end lost 2 bases, and 24 bases lay between the germline ends. The CDR3 protein is CATSRVPGEVFSSPYEQYF. The CDR3 DNA reads as TGTGCCACCAGCAGAGTCCCAGGGGAAGTGTTTTCGTCCCCCTACGAGCAGTACTTC.

The chain employs TRBV6-5 and TRBJ1-2, with a tentative D call TRBD1 (6 bases). Germline CDR1 is MNHEY and CDR2 is SVGAGI. V shed 5 bases and J shed 8 bases, with 15 bases lying between them. The CDR3 is made up of 13 amino acids. CDR3: CASSPGGGRGYTF. The CDR3 nucleotides are TGTGCCAGCAGTCCTGGGGGGGGCCGGGGCTACACCTTC.

The chain couples TRBV10-3 to TRBJ2-1; 7 nucleotides match TRBD2. V shed 6 bases, J shed 2 bases, and the junction held 10 bases outside the gene matches. This CDR3 has 16 amino acids. CDR1 ENHRY and CDR2 SYGVKD come from the germline V gene. CDR3 amino acids: CAISALGGGTYNEQFF. The CDR3 nucleotides are TGTGCCATCAGCGCCCTGGGGGGGGGAACCTACAATGAGCAGTTCTTC.

The chain has TRBV10-3 and TRBJ2-1, with TRBD1 identical over 10 bases. The CDR3 runs to 14 residues. Germline-derived CDR1 and CDR2 are ENHRY and SYGVKD. The V gene end was trimmed by 6 bases and the J gene end by 4 bases; junction bases not matched to a gene: 3. CDR3 nucleotide sequence: TGTGCCATCAGCGGACAGGGGGGGTACAATGAGCAGTTCTTC. Residues: CAISGQGGYNEQFF.

The V call is TRBV6-1, the J call TRBJ2-7; no clear D gene. Trimming stripped 5 bases from V and 2 bases from J, with 13 bases between. Germline assignment: CDR1 MNHNS and CDR2 SASEGT. The CDR3 covers 14 residues. CDR3 DNA: TGTGCCAGCAGTAGAAGTCTAGGCCCCTACGAGCAGTACTTC. Protein: CASSRSLGPYEQYF.

The V and J genes are TRBV7-2 and TRBJ2-3; D gene unclear. The CDR3 runs to 12 residues. Germline-derived CDR1 and CDR2 are SGHTA and FQGNSA. The V end was cut by 4 bases, the J end by 2 bases, with 4 bases between. CDR3 region: CASSWVTDTQYF. The DNA of the CDR3 is TGTGCCAGCAGCTGGGTCACAGATACGCAGTATTTT.

This chain joins TRBV10-2 and TRBJ1-2; perhaps TRBD1 as D (6 bases). The V and J ends lost 3 bases and 3 bases respectively, with 14 bases between them. The CDR3 contains 15 residues. Germline CDR1 and CDR2: WSHSY and SAAADI. CDR3 bases: TGCGCCAGCAGTGAAAGGGGGGACCGGTACTATGGCTACACCTTC. Translation gives CASSERGDRYYGYTF.

The rearrangement links TRBV13 to TRBJ2-3, with D possibly matching TRBD2 (6 bases). From germline, CDR1 is PRHDT and CDR2 FYEKMQ (reference sequence). Trimming cost V 2 bases and J 4 bases, with 13 bases left between them. The CDR3 is 15 residues long. DNA for the CDR3: TGTGCCAGCAGCTTAACGGGGGTGGGCCCAGATACGCAGTATTTT. Its protein is CASSLTGVGPDTQYF.

The V and J genes are TRBV7-2 and TRBJ2-3; TRBD2 is a possible D gene (5 bases). From germline, CDR1 is SGHTA and CDR2 FQGNSA. CDR3 length: 14 amino acids. Trimming pared 5 bases from V and 6 bases from J, leaving 15 bases between. This chain's CDR3 is CASSQDWTGDTQYF. Written as DNA, the CDR3 is TGTGCCAGCAGCCAGGACTGGACGGGGGATACGCAGTATTTT.

The chain employs TRBV5-1 and TRBJ1-5; D call uncertain. V was pared by 2 bases and J by 4 bases, with 7 bases between. The V gene's germline CDR1 is SGHRS and CDR2 YFSETQ. The CDR3 covers 13 residues. DNA of the CDR3: TGCGCCAGCAGCTTCGGGAGTAATCAGCCCCAGCATTTT. Encoded protein: CASSFGSNQPQHF.

This sequence joins TRBV25-1 and TRBJ1-3, with D possibly being TRBD1 (6 bases). The germline CDR1 and CDR2 sequences are MGHDK and SYGVNS. Trimming took off 6 bases at V and 0 bases at J, with 12 bases between the two ends. This CDR3 is 15 amino acids long. The CDR3 nucleotides are TGTGCCAGCAGCCATCAGGGGTTCTCTGGAAACACCATATATTTT. Amino acid sequence: CASSHQGFSGNTIYF.

This clone has a single count. The CDR3: CASSVTGTDYGYTF. The CDR3 bases are TGTGCCAGCAGCGTGACCGGGACGGATTATGGCTACACCTTC. The gene calls are TRBV7-8 and TRBJ1-2, with TRBD1 as a possible D gene (5 bases). The CDR3 loop spans 14 amino acids. Trimming removed 5 bases from V and 5 bases from J, with 15 bases in between. CDR1 and CDR2 (germline): SGHVS, FQNEAQ.

This clone has only a few counts. This rearrangement joins TRBV20-1 to TRBJ1-1, with 8 bases lining up with TRBD1. V gave up 6 bases and J gave up 11 bases; unmatched junction bases: 8. Germline assignment: CDR1 DFQATT and CDR2 SNEGSKA (reference sequence). This CDR3 spans 11 amino acids. The CDR3 sequence: CSALRTGPAFF. The CDR3 DNA reads TGCAGTGCCCTACGGACAGGGCCGGCTTTCTTT.

The chain combines TRBV10-3 with TRBJ1-3; tentatively, D is TRBD1 (5 bases). The CDR3 contains 15 residues. CDR1 and CDR2 from the germline V gene are ENHRY and SYGVKD. Trimming shortened V by 7 bases and J by 4 bases, and 17 bases separated the two germline ends. The CDR3 loop reads CAITSGLNAGNTIYF. CDR3 coding DNA: TGTGCCATCACCTCGGGGCTCAATGCGGGAAACACCATATATTTT.

The chain recombines TRBV18 with TRBJ2-1, with TRBD1 identical over 8 bases. CDR3 length: 15 amino acids. J was trimmed by 5 bases and V by 3 bases; bases with no gene match: 6. Germline CDR1 and CDR2: KGHSH and LQKENI. The CDR3 region is CASSPLRTGNNEQFF. The CDR3 DNA sequence: TGTGCCAGCTCACCCCTTCGGACAGGGAACAATGAGCAGTTCTTC. The complete variable domain, with remaining parts taken from reference TRBV18 and TRBJ2-1, reads NAGVMQNPRHLVRRRGQEARLRCSPMKGHSHVYWYRQLPEEGLKFMVYLQKENIIDESGMPKERFSAEFPKEGPSILRIQQVVRGDSAAYFCASSPLRTGNNEQFFGPGTRLTVL.

The rearrangement uses TRBV5-6 and TRBJ2-2; 8 bases are a match to TRBD2. This CDR3 spans 16 amino acids. Germline V gives CDR1 SGHDT, CDR2 YYEEEE. J lost 4 bases, V lost 4 bases, and 9 bases had no gene match. For the CDR3, the DNA is TGTGCCAGCAGCCTGATCTGGACTAGCAGCACCGGGGAGCTGTTTTTT. Protein product: CASSLIWTSSTGELFF.